This T cell receptor (beta chain) was identified during a study of T cells in tuberculosis. The germline V gene has CDR1 KGHSH and CDR2 LQKENI. The length of the CDR3 is 15 residues. J lost 2 bases, V lost 6 bases, and 6 bases had no gene match. Assay: immunoSEQ multiplex PCR; the TCRdb copy retains only in-frame clones and omits some. Of more than 35,000 clones in the sample, about 95% were seen once. Tuberculin skin test and IGRA determined adolescents' latent tuberculosis status at entry. The receptor comes from a donor between 10 and 29 years old with latent tuberculosis or without tuberculosis infection. Sequencing was performed on PBMCs. The gene calls are TRBV18 and TRBJ2-3, with 9 bases identical to TRBD2. The CDR3, as DNA: TGTGCCAGCTCCCTTAGCGGGGGCCTCACAGATACGCAGTATTTT. Its protein is CASSLSGGLTDTQYF.